What follows are 17 T cell receptor beta chains derived from one specimen sequenced in a study of identical twins. TCRdb ran MiXCR on the 5' RACE reads and lists one entry per CDR3 protein. The sample contains 1.5 million to 2 million distinct CDR3 sequences, 32% of which appear only once. The sample taken for sequencing was cord blood. These receptors all stem from a newborn girl in good health.

This clonotype was observed a few times. The J gene is TRBJ2-7, the V gene TRBV6-5; maybe TRBD1 (6 bases). Trimming removed 2 bases at V and 6 bases at J, with 11 bases between. This CDR3 has 13 amino acids. Per germline, CDR1 MNHEY and CDR2 SVGAGI. This chain's CDR3 is CASSYRQVGEQYF. The CDR3 DNA is TGTGCCAGCAGTTACAGACAGGTGGGCGAGCAGTACTTC.

V is TRBV28 and J is TRBJ2-2, with 9 nucleotides matching TRBD1. The V segment lost 4 bases and the J segment 9 bases; nucleotides outside the gene matches: 6. This CDR3 region has 14 residues. CDR1 is MDHEN, CDR2 SYDVKM, per germline. The CDR3 loop reads CASSSTGGEWELFF. The CDR3 DNA reads as TGTGCCAGCAGTTCAACAGGGGGCGAGTGGGAGCTGTTTTTT.

The V gene is TRBV20-1, the J gene TRBJ1-2, with a weak D call TRBD1 (5 bases). Looked up from germline, CDR1 is DFQATT and CDR2 is SNEGSKA (reference sequence). The V end lost 3 bases, the J end lost 2 bases, and 16 bases lay between the germline ends. The CDR3 runs 15 residues. The CDR3: CSASVSARGNYGYTF. CDR3 DNA: TGCAGTGCTAGTGTTTCCGCGAGGGGAAACTATGGCTACACCTTC.

This clonotype came up many times. CDR3 coding DNA: TGTGCCAGCAGTTTAAAGGGGACGATTTCCCCCTACGAGCAGTACTTC. This gives the protein CASSLKGTISPYEQYF. The chain carries TRBV27 and TRBJ2-7; D may be TRBD1 or TRBD2 (5 bases each). The CDR3 has 16 residues. The germline V gene encodes CDR1 MNHEY and CDR2 SMNVEV (reference sequence). V was shortened by 2 bases and J by 2 bases, with 16 bases between the two germline ends.

This clonotype was seen repeatedly, ten times or more. V and J are TRBV5-1 and TRBJ2-5; D gene uncertain. Trimming took off 0 bases at V and 0 bases at J, with 6 bases between the two ends. The length of the CDR3 is 14 residues. Germline V gives CDR1 SGHRS, CDR2 YFSETQ. CDR3 region: CASSLDGNQETQYF. CDR3 bases: TGCGCCAGCAGCTTGGACGGTAACCAAGAGACCCAGTACTTC.

This chain's CDR3 is CASSTQGHHTYEQFF. In DNA, the CDR3 is TGCGCCAGCAGCACACAAGGACACCACACCTACGAGCAGTTCTTC. The gene calls are TRBV5-1 and TRBJ2-1, with D maybe TRBD1 (5 bases). From germline, CDR1 is SGHRS and CDR2 YFSETQ. This CDR3 is built from 15 residues. Trimming took off 4 bases at V and 10 bases at J, with 21 bases between the two ends.

The CDR3 region is CSASSSGRWNEQFF. CDR3 DNA sequence: TGCAGTGCTAGCTCTAGCGGGAGATGGAATGAGCAGTTCTTC. This rearrangement joins TRBV20-1 to TRBJ2-1, with 10 bases fitting TRBD2. V was pared by 3 bases and J by 7 bases, with 6 bases of the junction left unmatched. The CDR3 length is 14 residues. From germline, CDR1 is DFQATT and CDR2 SNEGSKA (reference sequence).

This clonotype was counted only a few times. The chain links TRBV5-1 to TRBJ2-3; D is undetermined. The CDR3 length is 16 residues. Germline CDR1 reads SGHRS; CDR2 reads YFSETQ. V lost 4 bases and J 2 bases, leaving 17 bases between the germline ends. In DNA form, the CDR3 reads TGCGCCAGCAGCCCGGACCCACTTGGAACCACAGATACGCAGTATTTT. This sequence encodes CASSPDPLGTTDTQYF.

This clonotype was seen once. The chain carries TRBV2 and TRBJ1-5; D is unresolved. Germline assignment: CDR1 SNHLY and CDR2 FYNNEI. Trimming took 4 bases from V and 3 from J, leaving 7 bases between them. This CDR3 has 13 amino acids. The CDR3 DNA follows: TGTGCCAGCAGTGCGGAGTTCAATCAGCCCCAGCATTTT. It encodes CASSAEFNQPQHF.

In its sample, this clonotype was seen many times. This chain uses TRBV6-1 with TRBJ1-2; D perhaps matches TRBD1 (5 bases). Germline V gives CDR1 MNHNS, CDR2 SASEGT. V lost 4 bases, J lost 8 bases, and 11 bases lay in between. The CDR3 covers 12 residues. CDR3 nucleotides: TGTGCCAGCAGTGTCGCAGGGTCGGGCTACACCTTC. Translating gives CASSVAGSGYTF.

The table lists this clonotype with many counts. The chain is built from TRBV12-3 or TRBV12-4 and TRBJ2-7; TRBD2 is a possible D gene (5 bases). V was trimmed by 5 bases and J by 3 bases, leaving 11 bases between them. CDR3 size: 13 residues. The chain's CDR3 is CASSPRGVYEQYF. Here the CDR3 DNA reads TGTGCCAGCAGTCCCCGGGGAGTCTACGAGCAGTACTTC.

The chain couples TRBV12-3 or TRBV12-4 to TRBJ1-5; D unclear. This CDR3 is built from 14 residues. V lost 3 bases and J lost 4, with 10 bases in between. The CDR3 coding sequence is TGTGCCAGCAGTTTTGGGCCACGTAATCAGCCCCAGCATTTT. The encoded protein is CASSFGPRNQPQHF.

This clonotype has more than one count but fewer than ten. The chain has TRBV20-1 and TRBJ2-5, with a tentative D call TRBD2 (5 bases). CDR1 is DFQATT and CDR2 is SNEGSKA in the germline V gene (reference sequence). The CDR3 is 14 amino acids. V was pared by 1 base and J by 1 base, with 10 bases between. The CDR3 region is CSARGGYTQETQYF. The CDR3 nucleotides are TGCAGTGCTAGAGGAGGGTACACCCAAGAGACCCAGTACTTC.

There are a few counts of this clonotype. The V and J genes are TRBV20-1 and TRBJ1-1; D ambiguous. Germline CDR1 DFQATT, CDR2 SNEGSKA (reference sequence). The CDR3 is 15 amino acids. The V end lost 2 bases, the J end lost 6 bases, and 19 bases lay between the germline ends. The CDR3 region is CSARKSWQEVSEAFF. The CDR3 nucleotides read TGCAGTGCTAGAAAGTCTTGGCAGGAGGTTTCTGAAGCTTTCTTT.

V gene TRBV20-1 combines with J gene TRBJ2-5; D might be TRBD2 (6 bases). This CDR3 is built from 14 residues. V gave up 5 bases and J gave up 11 bases, with 24 bases separating them. CDR1 is DFQATT and CDR2 is SNEGSKA in the germline V gene (reference sequence). The CDR3 DNA reads as TGCAGTGCTCCCTGGGGGGATTGGTACAATGAGCAGTACTTC. Protein: CSAPWGDWYNEQYF.

The chain joins TRBV20-1 to TRBJ2-5; TRBD2 matches at 12 bases. The CDR3 runs to 14 residues. V dropped 6 bases and J dropped 11; count of bases not matched to a gene: 13. Germline V gene sequence: CDR1 DFQATT, CDR2 SNEGSKA (reference sequence). Here the CDR3 reads CSASASGRVHEQYF. The CDR3 DNA follows: TGCAGTGCCTCTGCTAGCGGGAGGGTACATGAGCAGTACTTC.

The CDR3 spells CASSLRATGGVPTEQYF. CDR3 nucleotides: TGTGCCAGCAGTTTACGCGCCACCGGCGGAGTACCTACCGAGCAGTACTTC. The genes are TRBV27 and TRBJ2-7; D is unresolved. Germline CDR1 and CDR2: MNHEY and SMNVEV (reference sequence). V was trimmed by 2 bases and J by 6 bases, leaving 23 bases between them. The CDR3 is 17 residues long.